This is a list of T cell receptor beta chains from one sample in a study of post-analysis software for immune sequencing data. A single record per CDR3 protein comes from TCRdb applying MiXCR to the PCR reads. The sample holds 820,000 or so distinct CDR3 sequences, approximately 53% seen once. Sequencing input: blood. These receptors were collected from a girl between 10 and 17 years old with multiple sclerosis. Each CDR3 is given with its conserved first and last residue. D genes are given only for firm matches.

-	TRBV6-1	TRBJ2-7	CASRGTAAYEQYF
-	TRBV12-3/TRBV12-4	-	CASSLLQTYEQYF
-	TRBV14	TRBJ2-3	CASSQDPPYTDTQYF
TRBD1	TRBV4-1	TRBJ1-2	CASRYPGQSYGYTF
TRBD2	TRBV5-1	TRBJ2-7	CASSLEGSGAYEQYF
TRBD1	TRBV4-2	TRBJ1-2	CAGSQGTGHYGYTF
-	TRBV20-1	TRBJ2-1	CSARGSTMQRYNEQFF
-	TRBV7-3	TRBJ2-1	CASSLTAYNEQFF
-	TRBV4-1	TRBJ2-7	CASSQEPAKAYEQYF
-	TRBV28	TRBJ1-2	CASSPGARYTF